The 29 T cell receptor beta chains below were found in one sample sequenced in a study of blood T cell repertoires in COVID-19. Assay: immunoSEQ multiplex PCR; the TCRdb copy retains only in-frame clones and omits some. The sample lists 350,000 to 450,000 clones, around 85% occurring once. The source material was peripheral blood. The receptors derive from a woman aged 18-30 years with acute or convalescent COVID-19.

V and J are TRBV6-6 and TRBJ1-1; possible D gene TRBD1, 5 bases. Per germline, CDR1 MNHNY and CDR2 SVGAGI (reference sequence). This CDR3 is 14 amino acids long. The V gene lost 6 bases and the J gene lost 4 bases, with 15 bases spanning the gap. The CDR3 spells CASSATAGVTEAFF. The CDR3 DNA follows: TGTGCCAGCAGCGCGACAGCTGGGGTCACTGAAGCTTTCTTT.

The chain uses TRBV28 and TRBJ2-5, with TRBD2 identical over 11 bases. The CDR3 is made up of 16 amino acids. CDR1 and CDR2 (germline): MDHEN, SYDVKM. With V trimmed by 0 bases and J by 4 bases, 4 bases remained unmatched. Here the CDR3 reads CASSLWALAGGETQYF. The DNA of the CDR3 is TGTGCCAGCAGTTTATGGGCGCTAGCGGGAGGAGAGACCCAGTACTTC.

This clone has a handful of counts. This chain uses TRBV24-1 with TRBJ1-5; tentatively, D is TRBD1 (5 bases). In germline, CDR1 is KGHDR, CDR2 SFDVKD. The CDR3 extends over 15 amino acids. The V end was cut by 3 bases, the J end by 1 base, with 9 bases between. CDR3 protein: CATSDDRSSNQPQHF. The CDR3 nucleotides read TGTGCCACCAGTGATGACAGATCCAGCAATCAGCCCCAGCATTTT.

This chain joins TRBV6-2 or TRBV6-3 and TRBJ1-2, with 8 bases matching TRBD1. The CDR3 spans 14 residues. Germline lookup yields CDR1 MNHEY and CDR2 SVGEGT. J was trimmed by 2 bases and V by 5 bases; bases with no gene match: 4. The CDR3 nucleotides read TGTGCCAGCAGTACCAGGACAGGGAACTATGGCTACACCTTC. Amino acid sequence: CASSTRTGNYGYTF.

The chain combines TRBV4-2 with TRBJ1-1; D is unresolved. The CDR3 loop spans 15 amino acids. Germline CDR1 LGHNA, CDR2 YNFKEQ. The ends were cut back, 0 bases at V and 1 base at J, with 9 bases in the middle. CDR3 region: CASSQETGWNTEAFF. The CDR3, as DNA: TGTGCCAGCAGCCAAGAGACGGGGTGGAACACTGAAGCTTTCTTT.

The chain links TRBV9 to TRBJ1-3; D not resolved. V was pared by 2 bases and J by 4 bases, with 7 bases between. Looked up from germline, CDR1 is SGDLS and CDR2 is YYNGEE. The CDR3 loop spans 13 amino acids. The CDR3 sequence: CASSVMAGNTIYF. The DNA of the CDR3 is TGTGCCAGCAGCGTTATGGCCGGAAACACCATATATTTT.

CDR3 region: CASSPHLGGSTEAFF. As DNA, the CDR3 is TGTGCCAGCAGCCCTCACTTGGGGGGAAGTACAGAAGCTTTCTTT. This chain links TRBV9 with TRBJ1-1; the D gene is possibly TRBD1 (5 bases). V was clipped by 4 bases and J by 8 bases, with 21 bases between them. CDR1 is SGDLS, CDR2 YYNGEE, per germline. The length of the CDR3 is 15 residues. Together with reference TRBV9 and TRBJ1-1, the CDR3 gives the full variable domain: DSGVTQTPKHLITATGQRVTLRCSPRSGDLSVYWYQQSLDQGLQFLIQYYNGEERAKGNILERFSAQQFPDLHSELNLSSLELGDSALYFCASSPHLGGSTEAFFGQGTRLTVV.

The rearrangement links TRBV4-1 to TRBJ2-7, with D possibly TRBD1 on 6 matching bases. This CDR3 comprises 15 residues. The V gene lost 2 bases and the J gene lost 3 bases, with 14 bases spanning the gap. CDR1 is MGHRA and CDR2 is YSYEKL in the germline V gene. The CDR3 DNA reads TGCGCCAGCAGCCAACCCGGACAGCCCTACTACGAGCAGTACTTC. It is translated as CASSQPGQPYYEQYF.

This clone was observed a single time. V usage is TRBV6-4 and J usage is TRBJ2-2; 11 bases match TRBD1. CDR1 MRHNA and CDR2 SNTAGT come from the germline V gene. The V gene end was trimmed by 3 bases and the J gene end by 6 bases; junction bases not matched to a gene: 0. This CDR3 has 14 residues. The CDR3 DNA reads as TGTGCCAGCAGTGAGGGACAGGGGGCCGGGGAGCTGTTTTTT. Its translation: CASSEGQGAGELFF.

This chain joins TRBV6-2 or TRBV6-3 and TRBJ2-5; tentatively, D is TRBD2 (5 bases). Germline CDR1 reads MNHEY; CDR2 reads SVGEGT. The CDR3 loop spans 16 amino acids. Between the trimmed V and J ends, which lost 5 bases and 2 bases, there was a span of 18 bases. CDR3 protein: CASSPARGAPQETQYF. The DNA of the CDR3 is TGTGCCAGCAGTCCGGCCCGGGGTGCCCCACAAGAGACCCAGTACTTC.

The chain combines TRBV6-5 with TRBJ1-5; 7 bases map to TRBD1. The CDR3 is 16 amino acids. Germline lookup yields CDR1 MNHEY and CDR2 SVGAGI. Trimming removed 0 bases from V and 7 bases from J; junction bases left unmatched: 9. CDR3 sequence reads: CASSYSADGGGQPQHF. CDR3 DNA sequence: TGTGCCAGCAGTTACTCGGCGGACGGAGGGGGCCAGCCCCAGCATTTT.

The chain carries TRBV23-1 and TRBJ1-2; TRBD1 matches at 7 bases. TRBV23-1 is filed as an ORF, its function uncertain. The CDR3 has 17 amino acids. The V and J ends lost 6 bases and 3 bases, in that order; junction bases with no gene match: 16. CDR3 in DNA: TGCGCCAGCAGCCACGACAGGGCCCACAGTCACTACTATGGCTACACCTTC. Its translation: CASSHDRAHSHYYGYTF.

Remarks on this clone: It may be a read error: a sequence one base away is much more abundant. The same CDR3 can be traced to other DNA sequences in this sample. This rearrangement joins TRBV19 to TRBJ1-1, with no clear D. CDR1 and CDR2 (germline): LNHDA, SQIVND (reference sequence). The CDR3 extends over 13 amino acids. V was clipped by 1 base and J by 1 base, with 4 bases between them. The CDR3 reads CASSIGANTEAFF. DNA for the CDR3: TGTGCCAGTAGTATAGGAGCGAACACTGAAGCTTTCTTT.

This rearrangement joins TRBV21-1 to TRBJ2-3; the DNA was not compared with TRBD2, the D call given in the table. TRBV21-1 is recorded as a pseudogene. This CDR3 has 14 amino acids. This CDR3 reads CASSKGTCTDTQYF. CDR3 nucleotide sequence: TGTGCCAGCAGCAAAGGCACTTGCACAGATACGCAGTATTTT.

This sequence joins TRBV4-2 and TRBJ2-7, with D perhaps TRBD1 (6 bases). CDR3 size: 16 residues. Trimming removed 0 bases from V and 3 bases from J, with 15 bases in between. Per germline, CDR1 LGHNA and CDR2 YNFKEQ. CDR3 bases: TGTGCCAGCAGCCAAGATCGTGGTCAGGGGTACTACGAGCAGTACTTC. Protein product: CASSQDRGQGYYEQYF.

This clone was recorded only once. The V gene is TRBV5-1, the J gene TRBJ1-1; 9 bases match TRBD1. The germline CDR1 and CDR2 sequences are SGHRS and YFSETQ. This CDR3 is 17 amino acids long. J lost 0 bases, V lost 0 bases, and 6 bases had no gene match. CDR3: CASSLALGQGMNTEAFF. In nucleotides, the CDR3 is TGCGCCAGCAGCTTGGCCCTAGGACAGGGGATGAACACTGAAGCTTTCTTT.

The rearrangement links TRBV19 to TRBJ1-5; D may be TRBD1 (5 bases). This CDR3 has 16 amino acids. Deletions cut 2 bases from V and 2 bases from J, with 13 bases between. The germline gives CDR1 LNHDA, CDR2 SQIVND (reference sequence). The DNA of the CDR3 is TGTGCCAGTAGTATAACCCGGGGGGATCGCAATCAGCCCCAGCATTTT. It encodes CASSITRGDRNQPQHF.

The chain uses TRBV5-6 and TRBJ1-5; 11 bases are shared with TRBD1. Germline V CDR1 and CDR2: SGHDT, YYEEEE. The CDR3 is 14 residues long. J lost 7 bases, V lost 2 bases, and 2 bases had no gene match. The CDR3: CASSFGTGGQPQHF. The CDR3 DNA sequence: TGTGCCAGCAGCTTCGGGACAGGGGGACAGCCCCAGCATTTT. The full variable domain, its missing parts supplied by reference TRBV5-6 and TRBJ1-5, is DAGVTQSPTHLIKTRGQQVTLRCSPKSGHDTVSWYQQALGQGPQFIFQYYEEEERQRGNFPDRFSGHQFPNYSSELNVNALLLGDSALYLCASSFGTGGQPQHFGDGTRLSIL.

The chain joins TRBV29-1 to TRBJ1-2; possibly TRBD1 for D (5 bases). The CDR3 is made up of 13 amino acids. Trimming left V 7 bases short and J 0 bases short, with 12 bases between. CDR1 SQVTM and CDR2 ANQGSEA come from the germline V gene. The CDR3 loop is CSAGGSPNYGYTF. The CDR3 region has the DNA TGCAGCGCCGGGGGGTCCCCTAACTATGGCTACACCTTC.

The V gene is TRBV6-5, the J gene TRBJ1-1; perhaps TRBD1 as D (5 bases). Germline V gene lookup returns CDR1 MNHEY and CDR2 SVGAGI. V lost 2 bases and J lost 4, with 8 bases in between. This CDR3 contains 13 residues. In DNA form, the CDR3 reads TGTGCCAGCAGTTACGTTGGGGCCACTGAAGCTTTCTTT. It yields the protein CASSYVGATEAFF.

This chain uses TRBV15 with TRBJ2-1; unclear D gene. The germline CDR1 and CDR2 sequences are LNHNV and YYDKDF (reference sequence). The V end was cut by 10 bases, the J end by 7 bases, with 17 bases between. The CDR3 totals 13 residues. The CDR3 region is CAIAKPPRNEQFF. The CDR3 DNA follows: TGTGCCATTGCCAAACCCCCCCGGAATGAGCAGTTCTTC. The whole variable domain, filled in from reference TRBV15 and TRBJ2-1, reads DAMVIQNPRYQVTQFGKPVTLSCSQTLNHNVMYWYQQKSSQAPKLLFHYYDKDFNNEADTPDNFQSRRPNTSFCFLDIRSPGLGDTAMYLCAIAKPPRNEQFFGPGTRLTVL.

This sequence joins TRBV5-1 and TRBJ1-1, with D perhaps matching TRBD1 (6 bases). CDR1 and CDR2 (germline): SGHRS, YFSETQ. Trimming cost V 2 bases and J 5 bases, with 25 bases left between them. The CDR3 runs 18 residues. The CDR3, as DNA: TGCGCCAGCAGCTTCACTGGACTTCGGGGGGCGGGTATGACTGAAGCTTTCTTT. Protein product: CASSFTGLRGAGMTEAFF.

This rearrangement joins TRBV10-2 to TRBJ1-2; D possibly corresponds to TRBD1 (5 bases). Germline V gene data show CDR1 as WSHSY and CDR2 as SAAADI. V dropped 4 bases and J dropped 4 bases, with 16 bases sitting between them. The CDR3 totals 15 residues. In DNA form, the CDR3 reads TGCGCCAGCAGTGTATCTGCAGGGCCGGTCTATGGCTACACCTTC. Translated, it gives CASSVSAGPVYGYTF.

The rearrangement links TRBV19 to TRBJ1-5; tentatively, D is TRBD1 (6 bases). The CDR3 extends over 13 amino acids. The V end lost 9 bases, the J end lost 3 bases, and 12 bases lay between the germline ends. The germline V gene encodes CDR1 LNHDA and CDR2 SQIVND (reference sequence). The CDR3 nucleotides read TGTGCCAGCACCACAGGGTCCAATCAGCCCCAGCATTTT. Translating gives CASTTGSNQPQHF. The whole variable domain, remainder taken from reference TRBV19 and TRBJ1-5, is DGGITQSPKYLFRKEGQNVTLSCEQNLNHDAMYWYRQDPGQGLRLIYYSQIVNDFQKGDIAEGYSVSREKKESFPLTVTSAQKNPTAFYLCASTTGSNQPQHFGDGTRLSIL.

V gene TRBV5-6 combines with J gene TRBJ1-5; D is perhaps TRBD1 (5 bases). Between the trimmed V and J ends, which lost 1 base and 3 bases, there was a span of 8 bases. The germline gives CDR1 SGHDT, CDR2 YYEEEE. The CDR3 consists of 14 residues. The CDR3, as DNA: TGTGCCAGCAGCTTGCCAGGGTACAATCAGCCCCAGCATTTT. It yields the protein CASSLPGYNQPQHF.

As regards this clone: The same CDR3 can be traced to other DNA sequences in this sample. This rearrangement joins TRBV9 to TRBJ1-1, with D unclear. This CDR3 has 13 amino acids. With 0 bases removed from V and 1 base from J, the gap between germline ends came to 4 bases. CDR1 and CDR2 (germline): SGDLS, YYNGEE. The CDR3 nucleotides are TGTGCCAGCAGCGTAGACAGGAACACTGAAGCTTTCTTT. As protein: CASSVDRNTEAFF.

The gene calls are TRBV29-1 and TRBJ2-7; 10 bases map to TRBD1. The CDR3 totals 12 residues. V shed 6 bases and J 3 bases; nucleotides not matched to a gene: 2. Per the germline V gene, CDR1 is SQVTM and CDR2 is ANQGSEA. DNA for the CDR3: TGCAGCGTATGGACAGGGGGCTACGAGCAGTACTTC. Amino acids: CSVWTGGYEQYF.

Of note for this clone: Other nucleotide sequences in the sample specify the same CDR3. The chain has TRBV28 and TRBJ1-1; possible D gene TRBD1, 5 bases. Germline V lookup: CDR1 MDHEN, CDR2 SYDVKM. The germline V and J ends were trimmed by 2 bases and 6 bases, with 7 bases remaining between them. CDR3 length: 12 residues. The CDR3 bases are TGTGCCAGCAGTTTACAGGGCCCTGAAGCTTTCTTT. Translating gives CASSLQGPEAFF.

The chain links TRBV6-5 to TRBJ1-1; 9 bases line up with TRBD1. Looked up from germline, CDR1 is MNHEY and CDR2 is SVGAGI. Trimming removed 4 bases from V and 2 bases from J; junction bases left unmatched: 8. The CDR3 runs 16 residues. The CDR3 here is CASSLSGTGLNTEAFF. The CDR3 DNA reads as TGTGCCAGCAGTTTATCCGGGACAGGGCTAAACACTGAAGCTTTCTTT.